This T cell receptor (beta chain) was profiled in a study of T cells after yellow fever vaccination. The study's findings and limits: Detected again after the booster were most primary-vaccination clones, at 96% CD4 and roughly 88% CD8. Weaker overall was a secondary response that nonetheless peaked faster, on day 5 versus 15.

Looked up from germline, CDR1 is SGHTA and CDR2 is FQGTGA. V was shortened by 2 bases and J by 3 bases, with 16 bases between the two germline ends. The CDR3 has 16 amino acids. In making TCR cDNA, 5'RACE template switching added a universal primer site and UMIs to it. In TCRdb, the 5' RACE reads were re-called with MiXCR into one record per CDR3 protein. The data hold about 260,000 distinct CDR3 sequences, with roughly 5% observed a single time. As concerns this clonotype: Its specificity is not known.

This clonotype was obtained from a young man who received the YFV17D yellow fever vaccine. The material sequenced was CD4+ T cells sorted from PBMCs, taken on the day of the yellow fever booster vaccination. The V and J genes are TRBV7-3 and TRBJ1-2, with D unresolved. The CDR3 region is CASSLDDGWWDYGYTF. CDR3 in DNA: TGTGCCAGCAGCTTAGATGATGGGTGGTGGGACTATGGCTACACCTTC.